This T cell receptor beta chain was sequenced in a study of blood T cell repertoires in COVID-19. Per the original data handling: Cell counts per sample came from amplifying reference gene primers. Some clones are missing from TCRdb's copy, which holds only in-frame ones; the method was immunoSEQ multiplex PCR. From that table come the V and J calls and clone size; the DNA was used to work out D and trimming. There are about 210,000 clones in the sample; 80% to 90% occur only once, and more than 9% lies in the top ten. This CDR3 region has 14 residues. The germline gives CDR1 SGHRS, CDR2 YFSETQ. The V gene lost 4 bases and the J gene lost 4 bases, with 14 bases spanning the gap.

The chain combines TRBV5-1 with TRBJ2-5; tentatively, D is TRBD2 (7 bases). This clonotype originated in a man in his fifties or sixties with active or convalescent COVID-19. The sample taken for sequencing was peripheral blood. The CDR3 is CASSGGALGETQYF. The CDR3 DNA sequence: TGCGCCAGCAGCGGGGGGGCCCTTGGAGAGACCCAGTACTTC.